The rows below give T cell receptor beta chains drawn from one sample of a study of T cell responses to AZD1222 COVID-19 vaccine. Profiled with immunoSEQ multiplex PCR; TCRdb holds only in-frame clones, not every one. This table holds about 99,000 clones, 90% to 95% found once. Material: peripheral blood, obtained 28 days after the second AZD1222 dose. The receptors shown here come from an adult who received the AZD1222 COVID-19 vaccine. CDR3s include the opening cysteine and the closing phenylalanine or tryptophan. D genes are given only for firm matches. The size of a clone is reported for some rows only, either as once, few or many, or as a class for expanded clones.

V: TRBV2
D: .
J: TRBJ2-1
size: .
DNA: TGTGCCAGCAGTGGGCGGGCGGCCTACAATGAGCAGTTCTTC
CDR3: CASSGRAAYNEQFF

V: TRBV4-1
D: .
J: TRBJ2-5
size: .
DNA: TGCGCCAGCAGCCTCGGCGGCCTCGAGACCCAGTACTTC
CDR3: CASSLGGLETQYF

V: TRBV7-2
D: TRBD2
J: TRBJ2-3
size: .
DNA: TGTGCCAGCAGCTTAGCGGGCGGGAGGAAGGATACGCAGTATTTT
CDR3: CASSLAGGRKDTQYF

V: TRBV7-8
D: TRBD2
J: TRBJ2-4
size: .
DNA: TGTGCCAGCAGCGAGACTAGCGGAATAGCCAAAAACATTCAGTACTTC
CDR3: CASSETSGIAKNIQYF

V: TRBV7-2
D: .
J: TRBJ1-2
size: .
DNA: TGTGCCAGCAGCTCATATCTAAAAACGGGCTACACCTTC
CDR3: CASSSYLKTGYTF

V: TRBV6-5
D: .
J: TRBJ2-7
size: .
DNA: TGTGCCAGCAGTTACTCGTATTCCTCAATCGAGCAGTACTTC
CDR3: CASSYSYSSIEQYF

V: TRBV19
D: .
J: TRBJ2-1
size: .
DNA: TGTGCCAGTAGTACGGAGGTACGGGGTGAGCAGTTCTTC
CDR3: CASSTEVRGEQFF

V: TRBV24-1
D: TRBD1
J: TRBJ1-5
size: .
DNA: TGTGCCACCAGTGAAGGACAGGTCGGACAGCCCCAGCATTTT
CDR3: CATSEGQVGQPQHF

V: TRBV9
D: TRBD2
J: TRBJ2-7
size: .
DNA: TGTGCCAGCAGCGTAGGAGCTAGCGGGACGTCTAACGAGCAGTACTTC
CDR3: CASSVGASGTSNEQYF

V: TRBV4-1
D: .
J: TRBJ1-4
size: once
DNA: TGCGCCAGCAGCCAAGTCTTGTCAGGGAAAACGACTAATGAAAAACTGTTTTTT
CDR3: CASSQVLSGKTTNEKLFF

V: TRBV28
D: .
J: TRBJ1-4
size: .
DNA: TGTGCCAGCCAGTTGAATGAAAAACTGTTTTTT
CDR3: CASQLNEKLFF

V: TRBV5-1
D: .
J: TRBJ2-5
size: .
DNA: TGCGCCAGCAGCCGGGGGACTGTCGAGCAAGAGACCCAGTACTTC
CDR3: CASSRGTVEQETQYF

V: TRBV6-1
D: TRBD1
J: TRBJ2-7
size: .
DNA: TGTGCCAGCAGTGAATTTGGACAGGGATTCGCCTACGAGCAGTACTTC
CDR3: CASSEFGQGFAYEQYF

V: TRBV11-2
D: TRBD2
J: TRBJ2-7
size: .
DNA: TGTGCCAGCAGACTTAGACTAGCGGGAGGGCCTTACGAGCAGTACTTC
CDR3: CASRLRLAGGPYEQYF